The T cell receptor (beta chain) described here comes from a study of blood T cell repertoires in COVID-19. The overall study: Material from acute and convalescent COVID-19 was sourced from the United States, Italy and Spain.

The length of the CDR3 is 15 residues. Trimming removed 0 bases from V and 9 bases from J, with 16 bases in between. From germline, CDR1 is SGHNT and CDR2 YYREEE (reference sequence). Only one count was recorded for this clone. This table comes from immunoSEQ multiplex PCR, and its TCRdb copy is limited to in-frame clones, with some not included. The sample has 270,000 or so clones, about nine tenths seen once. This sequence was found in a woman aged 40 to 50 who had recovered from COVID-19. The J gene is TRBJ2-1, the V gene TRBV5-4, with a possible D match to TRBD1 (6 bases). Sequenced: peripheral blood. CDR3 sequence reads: CASSLAGADALEQFF. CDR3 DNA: TGTGCCAGCAGCTTGGCAGGGGCGGACGCGCTTGAGCAGTTCTTC.